These 14 T cell receptor beta chains originate from one sample sequenced in a study of cytomegalovirus exposure and HLA in healthy donors. PCR involved 60 Vbeta and 13 Jbeta primers. Some clones are missing from TCRdb's copy, which holds only in-frame ones; the method was immunoSEQ multiplex PCR. The profile shows some 180,000 clones, about nine tenths of them singletons. Specimen: PBMCs. Receptor source: a boy between 2 and 15 years old in good health and CMV-seronegative.

The V and J genes are TRBV14 and TRBJ1-2; the D gene is possibly TRBD1 (5 bases). V shed 3 bases and J shed 8 bases, with 10 bases lying between them. This CDR3 is 12 amino acids long. Germline-derived CDR1 and CDR2 are SGHDN and FVKESK. Here the CDR3 DNA reads TGTGCCAGCAGCCATGGGGCGCGGGGCTACACCTTC. Protein: CASSHGARGYTF.

The chain joins TRBV9 to TRBJ2-5; 10 bases match TRBD2. Germline V lookup: CDR1 SGDLS, CDR2 YYNGEE. CDR3 length equals 13 residues. J gave up 13 bases and V 2 bases, and 8 bases lay outside the gene matches. The CDR3 protein is CASSVSGGGELYF. CDR3 nucleotide sequence: TGTGCCAGCAGCGTGAGCGGGGGGGGTGAATTGTACTTC.

The chain joins TRBV28 to TRBJ2-1; 8 bases are a match to TRBD2. The CDR3 runs 15 residues. Trimming took 5 bases from V and 6 from J; bases not matched to a gene: 9. From germline, CDR1 is MDHEN and CDR2 SYDVKM. CDR3 in DNA: TGTGCCAGCAGTCTGCTACTAGCGGAAGCCAATGAGCAGTTCTTC. Protein: CASSLLLAEANEQFF.

The V and J genes are TRBV6-1 and TRBJ1-5; the D is unclear. The ends were cut back, 1 base at V and 2 bases at J, with 9 bases in the middle. The CDR3 has 15 residues. Germline V CDR1 and CDR2: MNHNS, SASEGT. The CDR3 DNA is TGTGCCAGCAGTGAAGGGGCGTTCGGCAATCAGCCCCAGCATTTT. Translating it yields CASSEGAFGNQPQHF.

V is TRBV6-5 and J is TRBJ2-5; 8 bases line up with TRBD2. The CDR3 consists of 16 residues. Germline trimming cut 3 bases from V and 5 bases from J; bases unmatched to any gene: 11. In germline, CDR1 is MNHEY, CDR2 SVGAGI. For the CDR3, the DNA is TGTGCCAGCAGTTATCGGGCCAGCGGGAGTTTCGAGACCCAGTACTTC. Amino acids: CASSYRASGSFETQYF.

The chain couples TRBV19 to TRBJ1-5; 9 bases agree with TRBD1. V was pared by 3 bases and J by 7 bases, with 7 bases of the junction left unmatched. Germline V gene data show CDR1 as LNHDA and CDR2 as SQIVND (reference sequence). The CDR3 contains 15 residues. The CDR3 region has the DNA TGTGCCAGTAGTATCCCGGGACAGGGCGTACAGCCCCAGCATTTT. It translates to CASSIPGQGVQPQHF.

The chain couples TRBV6-1 to TRBJ1-2; no clear D gene. The V end was cut by 3 bases, the J end by 0 bases, with 14 bases between. Germline V gene sequence: CDR1 MNHNS, CDR2 SASEGT. The CDR3 runs to 16 residues. This chain's CDR3 is CASSESFGGSNYGYTF. For the CDR3, the DNA is TGTGCCAGCAGTGAGTCTTTTGGCGGTTCTAACTATGGCTACACCTTC.

The rearrangement joins TRBV19 to TRBJ2-3, with D maybe TRBD2 (6 bases). CDR3 size: 15 residues. V lost 5 bases and J 1 base, leaving 13 bases between the germline ends. Germline CDR1 reads LNHDA; CDR2 reads SQIVND (reference sequence). Written as DNA, the CDR3 is TGTGCCAGTAGTTCAACTAGCAGGGGCACAGATACGCAGTATTTT. Its protein product is CASSSTSRGTDTQYF.

V is TRBV7-9 and J is TRBJ2-2; no clear D gene. V lost 3 bases and J lost 3, with 5 bases in between. CDR3 length equals 13 residues. CDR1 is SEHNR, CDR2 FQNEAQ, per germline (reference sequence). In DNA form, the CDR3 reads TGTGCCAGCAGCTTTGAGTACACCGGGGAGCTGTTTTTT. It specifies CASSFEYTGELFF.

The chain employs TRBV5-1 and TRBJ1-2, with 7 bases that match TRBD1. V shed 4 bases, J shed 7 bases, and the junction held 7 bases outside the gene matches. Germline loops: CDR1 SGHRS, CDR2 YFSETQ. The CDR3 runs 13 residues. The CDR3 is CASSPATGSGYTF. CDR3 bases: TGCGCCAGCAGCCCCGCGACAGGGAGTGGCTACACCTTC.

This chain connects TRBV6-1 to TRBJ2-3; 7 nucleotides match TRBD1. The CDR3 length is 14 residues. Trimming took 4 bases from V and 6 from J; bases not matched to a gene: 7. CDR1 and CDR2 (germline): MNHNS, SASEGT. For the CDR3, the DNA is TGTGCCAGCAGTGCCGACAGGGCTCGGGATACGCAGTATTTT. It codes for CASSADRARDTQYF.

V is TRBV19 and J is TRBJ1-2; D possibly corresponds to TRBD1 (6 bases). This CDR3 region has 14 residues. CDR1 and CDR2 from the germline V gene are LNHDA and SQIVND (reference sequence). V dropped 4 bases and J dropped 2 bases, with 11 bases sitting between them. DNA for the CDR3: TGTGCCAGTAGTAGTGGTCAGGGGAACTATGGCTACACCTTC. This codes for CASSSGQGNYGYTF.

The chain is built from TRBV7-6 and TRBJ2-3, with unresolved D. V lost 2 bases to trimming and J lost 6 bases, with 18 bases between them. From germline, CDR1 is SGHVS and CDR2 FNYEAQ. This CDR3 is 16 amino acids long. CDR3 region: CASSLRFGGQIDTQYF. CDR3 sequence (DNA): TGTGCCAGCAGCTTAAGGTTCGGCGGCCAGATTGATACGCAGTATTTT.

The chain uses TRBV28 and TRBJ1-2; D is perhaps TRBD1 (6 bases). V was cut by 5 bases and J by 0 bases, with 13 bases left in between. The CDR3 covers 15 residues. The germline gives CDR1 MDHEN, CDR2 SYDVKM. The CDR3 DNA follows: TGTGCCAGCAGTGCCCCCAGGGGAGCTAACTATGGCTACACCTTC. Its protein is CASSAPRGANYGYTF.